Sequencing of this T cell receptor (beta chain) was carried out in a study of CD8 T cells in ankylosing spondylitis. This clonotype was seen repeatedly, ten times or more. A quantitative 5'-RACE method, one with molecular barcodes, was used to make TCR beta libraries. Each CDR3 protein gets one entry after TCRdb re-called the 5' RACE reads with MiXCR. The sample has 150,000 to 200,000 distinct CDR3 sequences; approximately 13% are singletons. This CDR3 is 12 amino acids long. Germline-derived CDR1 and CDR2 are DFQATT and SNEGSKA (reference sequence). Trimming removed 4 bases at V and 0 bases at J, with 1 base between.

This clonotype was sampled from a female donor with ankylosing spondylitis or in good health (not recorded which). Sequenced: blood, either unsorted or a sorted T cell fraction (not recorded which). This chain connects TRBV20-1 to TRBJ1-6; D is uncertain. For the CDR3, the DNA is TGCAGTGCTACCTCCTATAATTCACCCCTCCACTTT. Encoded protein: CSATSYNSPLHF.